What follows are 10 T cell receptor beta chains derived from one specimen sequenced in a study of PD-1 blockade in classical Hodgkin lymphoma. Measured with immunoSEQ multiplex PCR; TCRdb has only the in-frame clones, and not every one. The table records roughly 9,000 clones, 80% to 85% of them present only once. All patients experienced relapse after autologous stem cell transplantation, and brentuximab vedotin exposure was variable. Starting with thawed PBMCs, CD4+ T cells were purified by magnetic negative selection. Sequencing was performed on CD4+ T cells from blood, taken at baseline. Receptors were obtained from a human donor with classical Hodgkin lymphoma.

The chain couples TRBV6-5 to TRBJ2-7; the match to TRBD2 covers 8 bases. With V trimmed by 10 bases and J by 3 bases, 5 bases remained unmatched. This CDR3 is built from 12 residues. Per germline, CDR1 MNHEY and CDR2 SVGAGI. This CDR3 reads CATRAGDYEQYF. In nucleotides, the CDR3 is TGTGCCACCAGAGCGGGAGACTACGAGCAGTACTTC.

The chain joins TRBV27 to TRBJ2-7; the match to TRBD2 covers 11 bases. The CDR3 has 15 residues. Germline trimming cut 2 bases from V and 2 bases from J; bases unmatched to any gene: 2. From germline, CDR1 is MNHEY and CDR2 SMNVEV (reference sequence). The CDR3, as DNA: TGTGCCAGCAGTTTAGGGACTAGCGGAACCTACGAGCAGTACTTC. This sequence encodes CASSLGTSGTYEQYF.

This clone has a handful of counts. The rearrangement links TRBV12-1 to TRBJ1-2. TRBV12-1 is marked as a pseudogene. The CDR3 is 15 residues long. The CDR3 spells CASSGGALLDYGYTF. CDR3 nucleotide sequence: TGTGCCAGCAGCGGCGGGGCCTTACTTGACTATGGCTACACCTTC.

The chain joins TRBV9 to TRBJ1-1, with D uncertain. CDR1 and CDR2 from the germline V gene are SGDLS and YYNGEE. This CDR3 spans 15 amino acids. Trimming cost V 4 bases and J 2 bases, with 15 bases left between them. The CDR3 coding sequence is TGTGCCAGCAGCCTCCAGGAGGGAATTAACACTGAAGCTTTCTTT. This sequence encodes CASSLQEGINTEAFF.

The chain employs TRBV7-6 and TRBJ2-1; weak D call: TRBD2 (5 bases). Deletions cut 5 bases from V and 10 bases from J, with 12 bases between. The CDR3 runs 12 residues. The V gene's germline CDR1 is SGHVS and CDR2 FNYEAQ. The chain's CDR3 is CASSPGLTEQFF. DNA of the CDR3: TGTGCCAGCAGCCCCGGACTCACAGAGCAGTTCTTC.

The genes are TRBV6-7 and TRBJ2-3; 8 bases map to TRBD2. TRBV6-7 counts as an open reading frame of uncertain function. J was trimmed by 1 base and V by 0 bases; bases with no gene match: 3. The CDR3 has 16 residues. CDR3 protein: CASSYSKRGRTDTQYF. CDR3 nucleotides: TGTGCCAGCAGTTACTCGAAGCGGGGGCGCACAGATACGCAGTATTTT.

This clone was recorded only once. J is TRBJ2-2 and V is TRBV27; possible D gene TRBD2, 5 bases. V lost 1 base and J 0 bases, leaving 6 bases between the germline ends. CDR1 MNHEY and CDR2 SMNVEV come from the germline V gene (reference sequence). The CDR3 covers 15 residues. In DNA, the CDR3 is TGTGCCAGCAGTTTATACGGGGCGAACACCGGGGAGCTGTTTTTT. Its protein product is CASSLYGANTGELFF.

There are a few counts of this clone. The chain links TRBV14 to TRBJ2-3; D gene unclear. Trimming took off 5 bases at V and 2 bases at J, with 14 bases between the two ends. The CDR3 totals 15 residues. The V gene's germline CDR1 is SGHDN and CDR2 FVKESK. CDR3 amino acids: CASSVRTFATDTQYF. DNA of the CDR3: TGTGCCAGCAGCGTGCGGACGTTTGCCACAGATACGCAGTATTTT.

The chain uses TRBV19 and TRBJ2-5; D possibly corresponds to TRBD1 (6 bases). CDR3 length equals 15 residues. Germline values: CDR1 LNHDA, CDR2 SQIVND (reference sequence). Trimming pared 6 bases from V and 2 bases from J, leaving 16 bases between. CDR3 residues: CASSRPTGGQETQYF. In DNA, the CDR3 is TGTGCCAGTAGCCGCCCGACAGGAGGTCAAGAGACCCAGTACTTC.

V is TRBV11-1 and J is TRBJ1-4; maybe TRBD1 (5 bases). The V gene's germline CDR1 is SGHAT and CDR2 FQDESV (reference sequence). The CDR3 has 14 amino acids. V lost 4 bases and J 8 bases, leaving 14 bases between the germline ends. This CDR3 is CASSSRQIGEKLFF. In nucleotides, the CDR3 is TGTGCCAGCAGCTCGAGACAGATTGGGGAAAAACTGTTTTTT.